This is a list of T cell receptor beta chains from one sample in a study of response to subunit inactivated influenza vaccine. TCRdb redid the calling of the RT-PCR reads with MiXCR, one entry per CDR3 protein. The profile shows about 700,000 distinct CDR3 sequences, roughly 14% of them singletons. The sample consisted of PBMCs from blood, taken 11 to 12 days after vaccination. The receptors derive from a man aged 45-65 years who received an inactivated influenza vaccine. Both conserved end residues are part of each CDR3. A D gene is named only where the DNA matches it firmly. Expanded clones get a size class; other rows say once, few or many, or leave the size out.

size: few; length: 13; D: -; J: TRBJ2-5; V: TRBV29-1; DNA: TGCAGCGTTATAGGGGTAGGAGGAGAGACCCAGTACTTC; CDR3: CSVIGVGGETQYF
size: few; length: 15; D: -; J: TRBJ2-1; V: TRBV6-1; DNA: TGTGCCAGCAGTGTAGACAAGTTCTCCTACAATGAGCAGTTCTTC; CDR3: CASSVDKFSYNEQFF
size: few; length: 16; D: -; J: TRBJ2-7; V: TRBV9; DNA: TGTGCCAGCAGCGGCAATGCAAAGGGCCCTGCCTACGAGCAGTACTTC; CDR3: CASSGNAKGPAYEQYF
size: few; length: 16; D: -; J: TRBJ1-4; V: TRBV4-3; DNA: TGCGCCAGCAGCCAAGTTGAGACAGCCCAGAATGAAAAACTGTTTTTT; CDR3: CASSQVETAQNEKLFF
size: few; length: 16; D: TRBD2; J: TRBJ2-5; V: TRBV7-2; DNA: TGTGCCAGCAGCTTAGAACGGGAGGGCCTTCAAGAGACCCAGTACTTC; CDR3: CASSLEREGLQETQYF
size: few; length: 15; D: TRBD1; J: TRBJ2-3; V: TRBV2; DNA: TGTGCCAGCAGTGAAGAGGGCAGGGGGACAGATACGCAGTATTTT; CDR3: CASSEEGRGTDTQYF
size: few; length: 13; D: -; J: TRBJ1-1; V: TRBV12-3/TRBV12-4; DNA: TGTGCCAGCAGTTTGGTAGGGCACACTGAAGCTTTCTTT; CDR3: CASSLVGHTEAFF
size: -; length: 15; D: TRBD2; J: TRBJ2-3; V: TRBV7-2; DNA: TGTGCCAGCAGATCCGACGGGGGGGGCCCGGATACGCAGTATTTT; CDR3: CASRSDGGGPDTQYF
size: few; length: 19; D: TRBD2; J: TRBJ2-6; V: TRBV5-1; DNA: TGCGCCAGCAGCTTCTTTGGTGGTAGCGGGAGCTCTGGGGCCAACGTCCTGACTTTC; CDR3: CASSFFGGSGSSGANVLTF
size: -; length: 14; D: -; J: TRBJ1-5; V: TRBV2; DNA: TGTGCCAGCAGTGAAATGGGGGGCGTTCAGCCCCAGCATTTT; CDR3: CASSEMGGVQPQHF
size: few; length: 14; D: -; J: TRBJ1-6; V: TRBV10-2; DNA: TGCGCCAGCAGAGGGGGGGGCGACGGGTCACCCCTCCACTTT; CDR3: CASRGGGDGSPLHF
size: -; length: 16; D: TRBD2; J: TRBJ2-3; V: TRBV7-3; DNA: TGTGCCAGCAGCTCCCGGGAGGGGAGACTCACAGATACGCAGTATTTT; CDR3: CASSSREGRLTDTQYF
size: few; length: 15; D: -; J: TRBJ1-1; V: TRBV28; DNA: TGTGCCAGCAGTTTAAGGATTTCAGGGAACACTGAAGCTTTCTTT; CDR3: CASSLRISGNTEAFF
size: few; length: 15; D: -; J: TRBJ2-3; V: TRBV27; DNA: TGTGCCAGCAGTTTCTCGACTGGTGGAGTGGATACGCAGTATTTT; CDR3: CASSFSTGGVDTQYF
size: -; length: 15; D: TRBD1; J: TRBJ2-1; V: TRBV4-1; DNA: TGCGCCAGCAGCCAAGGAGTCAGGGGGCCCAATGAGCAGTTCTTC; CDR3: CASSQGVRGPNEQFF
size: few; length: 15; D: -; J: TRBJ1-4; V: TRBV5-1; DNA: TGCGCCAGCAGCTTGGACAGTCGGTCAAACGGGAGACTGTTTTTT; CDR3: CASSLDSRSNGRLFF
size: -; length: 15; D: TRBD2; J: TRBJ2-7; V: TRBV6-5; DNA: TGTGCCAGCAGTTACTGGGGCGGGAGGGACTACGAGCAGTACTTC; CDR3: CASSYWGGRDYEQYF
size: -; length: 16; D: TRBD2; J: TRBJ2-2; V: TRBV2; DNA: TGTGCCAGCAGTGGTCGGGGGGGACGCGGCACCGGGGAGCTGTTTTTT; CDR3: CASSGRGGRGTGELFF
size: many; length: 18; D: TRBD2; J: TRBJ2-7; V: TRBV5-1; DNA: TGCGCCAGCAGCTTGGCTGGGACTAGCGGGGGACCGTACTACGAGCAGTACTTC; CDR3: CASSLAGTSGGPYYEQYF
size: many; length: 12; D: -; J: TRBJ2-7; V: TRBV2; DNA: TGTGCCAGCAGATTCACAGCCTACGAGCAGTACTTC; CDR3: CASRFTAYEQYF
size: -; length: 15; D: TRBD2; J: TRBJ2-1; V: TRBV20-1; DNA: TGCAGTGCTAGAACTAGCGGCTTAAACTACAATGAGCAGTTCTTC; CDR3: CSARTSGLNYNEQFF
size: few; length: 13; D: -; J: TRBJ2-3; V: TRBV27; DNA: TGTGCCAGCAGTTCTGTCTTCACAGATACGCAGTATTTT; CDR3: CASSSVFTDTQYF
size: -; length: 17; D: TRBD1; J: TRBJ2-3; V: TRBV5-1; DNA: TGCGCCAGCAGCCCCGGCTGGACAGGGTATGGCACAGATACGCAGTATTTT; CDR3: CASSPGWTGYGTDTQYF
size: once; length: 15; D: TRBD1; J: TRBJ1-2; V: TRBV27; DNA: TGTGCCAGCAGTTTATCGGCGGGACAGTTCTATGGCTACACCTTC; CDR3: CASSLSAGQFYGYTF
size: many; length: 11; D: -; J: TRBJ1-2; V: TRBV3-1; DNA: TGTGCCAGCAGCCACCTGGATGGCTACACCTTC; CDR3: CASSHLDGYTF
size: few; length: 13; D: -; J: TRBJ2-3; V: TRBV18; DNA: TGTGCCAGCTCACCACCGACCCGGGATACGCAGTATTTT; CDR3: CASSPPTRDTQYF
size: -; length: 16; D: TRBD2; J: TRBJ2-1; V: TRBV4-3; DNA: TGCGCCAGCAGCCACCAAACTAGCGGGGCCTACAATGAGCAGTTCTTC; CDR3: CASSHQTSGAYNEQFF